This T cell receptor beta chain was profiled in a study of T-cell reconstitution after alpha-beta-depleted transplantation in children. CDR1 and CDR2 (germline): MNHNS, SASEGT. The V end was cut by 6 bases, the J end by 5 bases, with 13 bases between. There are 13 residues in the CDR3. Study outcomes and limitations: The origin of high day-60 TCRbeta diversity in some patients lay in surviving recipient T cells and thymic progenitors. As was reported, about two months after transplant, alpha-beta T cells came from several hundred expanded graft clones. Diversity and T-cell counts at one year after transplant derived mostly from new T cells.

This clonotype was observed a few times. Its matching antigen is unknown. Researchers prepared the TCRbeta library using unique molecular identifiers, the study reports. A single record per CDR3 protein comes from TCRdb applying MiXCR to the PCR reads. The sample carries about 980,000 distinct CDR3 sequences, under 30% recorded once. The rearrangement links TRBV6-1 to TRBJ1-2; the D gene is possibly TRBD1 (6 bases). The source of this sequence is a boy younger than two who had a stem cell transplant for SCID, so the T cells may come from the graft donor. The material was PBMCs, mostly from graft donor cells, obtained 360 days after TCRalphabeta/CD19-depleted stem cell transplant. The CDR3 coding sequence is TGTGCCAGCAGCCCCGAGGGGGGTTATGGCTACACCTTC. This encodes CASSPEGGYGYTF.